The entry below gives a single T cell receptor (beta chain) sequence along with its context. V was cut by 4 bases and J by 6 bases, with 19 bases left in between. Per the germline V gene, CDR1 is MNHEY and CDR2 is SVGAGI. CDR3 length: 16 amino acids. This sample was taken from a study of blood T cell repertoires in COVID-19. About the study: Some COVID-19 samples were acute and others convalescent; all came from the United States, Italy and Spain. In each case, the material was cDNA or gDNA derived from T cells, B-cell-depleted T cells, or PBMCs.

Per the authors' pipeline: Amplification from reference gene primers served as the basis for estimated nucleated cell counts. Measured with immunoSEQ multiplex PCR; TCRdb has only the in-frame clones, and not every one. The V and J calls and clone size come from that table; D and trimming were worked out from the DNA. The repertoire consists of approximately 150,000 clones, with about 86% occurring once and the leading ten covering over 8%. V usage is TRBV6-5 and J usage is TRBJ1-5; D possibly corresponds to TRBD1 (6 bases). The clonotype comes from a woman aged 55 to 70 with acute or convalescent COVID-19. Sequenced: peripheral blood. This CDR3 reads CASSSSPRGGGQPQHF. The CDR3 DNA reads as TGTGCCAGCAGTTCCAGTCCTCGGGGGGGCGGTCAGCCCCAGCATTTT.